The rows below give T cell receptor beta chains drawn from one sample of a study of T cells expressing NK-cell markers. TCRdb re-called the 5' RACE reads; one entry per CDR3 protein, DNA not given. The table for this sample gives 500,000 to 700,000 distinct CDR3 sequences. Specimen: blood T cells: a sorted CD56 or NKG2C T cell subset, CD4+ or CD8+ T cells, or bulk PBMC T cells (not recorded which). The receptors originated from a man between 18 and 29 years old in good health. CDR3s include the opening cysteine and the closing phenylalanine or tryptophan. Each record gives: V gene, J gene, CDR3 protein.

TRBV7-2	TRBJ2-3	CASSLVGGLSTDTQYF
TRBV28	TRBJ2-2	CASSLGRSGSNTGELFF
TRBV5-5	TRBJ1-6	CASRSNGAYNSPLHF
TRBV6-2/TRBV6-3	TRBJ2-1	CASIPSGSLHNEQFF
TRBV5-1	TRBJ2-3	CASSSAGGARLPTDTQYF
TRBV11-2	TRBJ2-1	CASTSREGSYNEQFF
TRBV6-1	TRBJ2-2	CASSSAVADGELFF
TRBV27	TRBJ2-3	CASSRDRGNTQYF
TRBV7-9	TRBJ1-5	CASSFGQGMKGQPQHF
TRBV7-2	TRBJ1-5	CASSSGALNQPQHF
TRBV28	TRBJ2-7	CASRPLAGDYEQYF
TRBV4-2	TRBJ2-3	CASSRAETSGYTDTQYF
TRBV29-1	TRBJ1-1	CSVIVAGVKNTEAFF
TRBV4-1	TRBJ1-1	CASSQIAGRNTEAFF
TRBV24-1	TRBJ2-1	CATSDAGNNYNEQFF
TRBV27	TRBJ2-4	CASSFNAPGRENIQYF
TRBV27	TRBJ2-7	CASSILAGGGVYEQYF
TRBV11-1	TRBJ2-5	CASSLTDVLQETQYF
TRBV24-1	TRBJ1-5	CATGQGVSNQPQHF
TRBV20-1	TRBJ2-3	CSARDRRLAGAGDTQYF
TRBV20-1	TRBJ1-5	CSASEGTGNQPQHF
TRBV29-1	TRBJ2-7	CSVAGQGGPSYEQYF
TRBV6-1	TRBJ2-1	CASSTMTGNNEQFF
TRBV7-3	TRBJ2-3	CASSLLAGVPDTQYF
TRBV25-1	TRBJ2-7	CASSPPGTRGTAQYF
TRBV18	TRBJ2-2	CASSPLIRRNTGELFF
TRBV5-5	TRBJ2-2	CASSEWDTGELFF
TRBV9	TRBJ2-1	CASSPRREVYNEQFF
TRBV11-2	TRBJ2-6	CAGTGFLSPPSGANVLTF
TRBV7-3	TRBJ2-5	CASSLYVGETQYF
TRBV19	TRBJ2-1	CASSMSSSFYNEQFF
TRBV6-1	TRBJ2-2	CASRIPSGPNTGELFF
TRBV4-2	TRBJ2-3	CASSQDPDGTLSSDTQYF
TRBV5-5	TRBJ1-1	CASSLRDLSAAFF
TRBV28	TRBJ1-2	CASSYRGGYGYTF
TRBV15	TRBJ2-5	CATSRDWVSRDREAHETQYF
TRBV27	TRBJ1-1	CASSPRGHGTNTEAFF
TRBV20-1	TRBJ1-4	CSARGFGRDATNEKLFF
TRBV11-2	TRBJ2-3	CASSLVSDRTDTQYF
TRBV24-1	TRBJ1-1	CATSGRGAEAFF